This T cell receptor (beta chain) originates from a study of T cell changes during pregnancy in multiple sclerosis. CDR1 and CDR2 (germline): SGHAT, FQNNGV. Trimming took 5 bases from V and 2 from J; bases not matched to a gene: 7. The CDR3 totals 17 residues. Repertoires were generated with immunoSEQ multiplex PCR, while TCRdb's copy carries only in-frame clones and drops some. The sample gives 30,000 to 40,000 clones, over 80% of which show up once; around 0.5% is in the top ten. The rearrangement joins TRBV11-2 to TRBJ2-3; 13 nucleotides agree with TRBD2. The sequence was collected from a female donor in good health, enrolled as a control in a pregnancy study. The sequences come from CD4+ T cells from peripheral blood mononuclear cells, collected in the third trimester of pregnancy. In nucleotides, the CDR3 is TGTGCCAGCAGCCCTCGGACTAGCGGGAGAAACACAGATACGCAGTATTTT. As protein: CASSPRTSGRNTDTQYF.